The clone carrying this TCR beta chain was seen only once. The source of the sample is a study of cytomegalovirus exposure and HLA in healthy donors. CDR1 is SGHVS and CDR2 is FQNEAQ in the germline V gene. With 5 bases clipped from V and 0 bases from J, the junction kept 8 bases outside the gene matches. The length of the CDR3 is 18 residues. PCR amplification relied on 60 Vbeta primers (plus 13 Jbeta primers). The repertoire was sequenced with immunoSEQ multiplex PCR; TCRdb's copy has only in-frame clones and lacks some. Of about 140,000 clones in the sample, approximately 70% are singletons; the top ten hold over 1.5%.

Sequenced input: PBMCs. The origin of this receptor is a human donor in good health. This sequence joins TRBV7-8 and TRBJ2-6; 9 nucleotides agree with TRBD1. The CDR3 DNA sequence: TGTGCCAGCAGCCTCCACAGGGGGCACTACTCTGGGGCCAACGTCCTGACTTTC. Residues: CASSLHRGHYSGANVLTF.